Below are 12 T cell receptor beta chains sequenced from a single sample in a study of T cells in Graves' hyperthyroidism and ophthalmopathy. Amplification targeted TCR beta CDR3 regions from RNA transcripts. First-round RT-PCR targeting the TCR CDR3 was performed with the HTBI primer set. TCRdb ran MiXCR on the multiplex PCR reads and lists one entry per CDR3 protein. The sample has hundreds of thousands of distinct CDR3 sequences; around 15% are singletons. Specimen: blood. These receptors all stem from a young woman with Graves' hyperthyroidism.

This clonotype came up many times. The J gene is TRBJ1-6, the V gene TRBV7-9; 7 bases line up with TRBD1. The germline V gene has CDR1 SEHNR and CDR2 FQNEAQ (reference sequence). The CDR3 consists of 16 residues. V shed 7 bases and J 8 bases; nucleotides not matched to a gene: 14. The CDR3 DNA follows: TGTGCCAGCACCTTCCCTCTACAGGGGTTCGATTCACCCCTCCACTTT. As protein: CASTFPLQGFDSPLHF.

This clonotype has a handful of counts. V is TRBV7-9 and J is TRBJ2-7, with TRBD1 matching over 7 bases. CDR1 is SEHNR and CDR2 is FQNEAQ in the germline V gene (reference sequence). The junction had 4 bases not matched to a gene; V was cut back by 4 bases and J by 4 bases. CDR3 length equals 13 residues. CDR3: CASSSKDRYEQYF. As DNA, the CDR3 is TGTGCCAGCAGCTCTAAGGACAGGTACGAGCAGTACTTC.

The rearrangement links TRBV29-1 to TRBJ2-7, with 10 bases identical to TRBD1. CDR3 length equals 16 residues. The germline V gene has CDR1 SQVTM and CDR2 ANQGSEA. V shed 3 bases and J 2 bases; nucleotides not matched to a gene: 10. The CDR3 DNA reads as TGCAGCGTTGAGGAGAGGACAGGGGGGCGGCCCTACGAGCAGTACTTC. Amino acids: CSVEERTGGRPYEQYF.

This clonotype was seen at least ten times. The chain combines TRBV20-1 with TRBJ2-5, with 15 positions matching TRBD2. This CDR3 contains 16 residues. J was trimmed by 5 bases and V by 7 bases; bases with no gene match: 11. Per germline, CDR1 DFQATT and CDR2 SNEGSKA (reference sequence). CDR3 protein: CSVSGGTSGRWETQYF. The CDR3 DNA reads as TGCAGTGTCAGCGGTGGGACTAGCGGGAGGTGGGAGACCCAGTACTTC.

The rearrangement links TRBV5-1 to TRBJ1-1; no reliable D call. Trimming pared 4 bases from V and 8 bases from J, leaving 15 bases between. Germline V CDR1 and CDR2: SGHRS, YFSETQ. CDR3 length: 13 residues. CDR3 in amino acids: CASSPLTSTEAFF. The CDR3, as DNA: TGCGCCAGCAGCCCCCTTACATCGACCGAAGCTTTCTTT.

The table lists this clonotype with many counts. The chain couples TRBV7-2 to TRBJ2-7, with TRBD2 matching 16 bases. V lost 0 bases and J lost 1; bases outside the gene matches: 3. Germline V gives CDR1 SGHTA, CDR2 FQGNSA. The CDR3 is made up of 18 amino acids. DNA of the CDR3: TGTGCCAGCAGCTTAGCGGGACTAGCGGGAGGGGGGTCCTACGAGCAGTACTTC. Protein sequence: CASSLAGLAGGGSYEQYF. Supplemented by reference TRBV7-2 and TRBJ2-7, the full variable domain reads GAGVSQSPSNKVTEKGKDVELRCDPISGHTALYWYRQSLGQGLEFLIYFQGNSAPDKSGLPSDRFSAERTGGSVSTLTIQRTQQEDSAVYLCASSLAGLAGGGSYEQYFGPGTRLTVT.

This chain connects TRBV11-2 to TRBJ2-2; TRBD1 matches 7 bases. There are 13 residues in the CDR3. Germline-derived CDR1 and CDR2 are SGHAT and FQNNGV. V was pared by 6 bases and J by 6 bases, with 4 bases of the junction left unmatched. The chain's CDR3 is CASRQTGAGELFF. CDR3 in DNA: TGTGCCAGCAGGCAAACAGGGGCCGGGGAGCTGTTTTTT. Using reference TRBV11-2 and TRBJ2-2 for the parts outside the CDR3, the full variable domain is EAGVAQSPRYKIIEKRQSVAFWCNPISGHATLYWYQQILGQGPKLLIQFQNNGVVDDSQLPKDRFSAERLKGVDSTLKIQPAKLEDSAVYLCASRQTGAGELFFGEGSRLTVL.

This clonotype has a count of ten or more. The chain combines TRBV27 with TRBJ2-7; maybe TRBD2 (6 bases). Trimming took 3 bases from V and 5 from J, leaving 17 bases between them. The CDR3 runs to 15 residues. Looked up from germline, CDR1 is MNHEY and CDR2 is SMNVEV (reference sequence). DNA of the CDR3: TGTGCCAGCAGTTTGGGAGGAAGTAGCTTCCACGAGCAGTACTTC. This translates into CASSLGGSSFHEQYF.

The chain is built from TRBV19 and TRBJ1-5, with D possibly being TRBD1 (5 bases). The V gene lost 7 bases and the J gene lost 2 bases, with 15 bases spanning the gap. This CDR3 is 15 amino acids long. Germline CDR1 is LNHDA and CDR2 is SQIVND (reference sequence). CDR3 DNA: TGTGCCAGTACCTCAGGAACGGGGGGCAATCAGCCCCAGCATTTT. Its translation is CASTSGTGGNQPQHF.

This clonotype was recorded at least ten times. The J gene is TRBJ2-1, the V gene TRBV28; 7 bases are shared with TRBD2. With V trimmed by 10 bases and J by 7 bases, 16 bases remained unmatched. The CDR3 is 15 amino acids. Germline values: CDR1 MDHEN, CDR2 SYDVKM. The CDR3 DNA is TGTGCCATCACGCTAGACGCGGGAGCGGTTAATGAGCAGTTCTTC. It yields the protein CAITLDAGAVNEQFF.

This clonotype has a count of ten or more. The chain has TRBV11-1 and TRBJ2-7; the D gene could be TRBD1 or TRBD2 (5 bases each). CDR1 and CDR2 (germline): SGHAT, FQDESV (reference sequence). The CDR3 has 16 amino acids. The germline V and J ends were trimmed by 1 base and 3 bases, with 16 bases remaining between them. This chain's CDR3 is CASSLEGTPWNYEQYF. In DNA form, the CDR3 reads TGTGCCAGCAGCTTAGAAGGGACCCCTTGGAACTACGAGCAGTACTTC.

The chain employs TRBV7-8 and TRBJ2-2; TRBD1 matches at 7 bases. After removal of 1 base from V and 0 bases from J, the junction contained 14 bases not matched to a gene. CDR1 and CDR2 (germline): SGHVS, FQNEAQ. CDR3 length equals 20 residues. The CDR3, as DNA: TGTGCCAGCAGCTTAGTCGGGGTCGCGTTACAGGGGTCGAACACCGGGGAGCTGTTTTTT. This translates into CASSLVGVALQGSNTGELFF.